The 23 T cell receptor beta chains below come from one sample, sequenced in a study of blood T cells in healthy people across ages. A sample-barcoded 5' primer and a J-beta primer mix were used in a second PCR of roughly 7 to 11 cycles. TCRdb used MiXCR to reprocess the 5' RACE reads, holding one entry per CDR3 protein. The table includes 890,000 or so distinct CDR3 sequences, about 62% detected once. Sequencing was carried out using blood. Every receptor here comes from a young man in good health.

Only a few counts were recorded for this clonotype. The V gene is TRBV15, the J gene TRBJ1-2; D not certain. The germline gives CDR1 LNHNV, CDR2 YYDKDF (reference sequence). V was pared by 3 bases and J by 0 bases, with 8 bases between. The CDR3 is made up of 14 amino acids. CDR3 DNA sequence: TGTGCCACCAGCAGCCTAGACACTAACTATGGCTACACCTTC. Translation gives CATSSLDTNYGYTF.

On this clonotype: At one boundary the junction diverges from the germline segment, which might be a read error. The chain links TRBV20-1 to TRBJ2-1, with D possibly matching TRBD2 (5 bases). Germline V CDR1 and CDR2: DFQATT, SNEGSKA (reference sequence). This CDR3 has 15 amino acids. The CDR3 DNA is TGCAGTGCTAGTGGCGGGCAGAGCTCCTACAGTGAGCAGTTCTTC. It specifies CSASGGQSSYSEQFF.

This clonotype was picked up a small number of times. The rearrangement links TRBV29-1 to TRBJ2-7; 8 bases align to TRBD2. The V gene's germline CDR1 is SQVTM and CDR2 ANQGSEA. J lost 3 bases, V lost 4 bases, and 5 bases had no gene match. The CDR3 has 13 amino acids. The CDR3, as DNA: TGCAGCGTTGGACGGGGGGGTTTCTACGAGCAGTACTTC. The encoded protein is CSVGRGGFYEQYF.

V and J are TRBV11-1 and TRBJ1-2; D gene unclear. The CDR3 has 12 residues. Looked up from germline, CDR1 is SGHAT and CDR2 is FQDESV (reference sequence). Between the trimmed V and J ends, which lost 3 bases and 9 bases, there was a span of 11 bases. The CDR3 DNA reads TGTGCCAGCAGCTTGGAGCCTGGAAGCTACACCTTC. Its translation: CASSLEPGSYTF.

The chain is built from TRBV10-3 and TRBJ1-6; D perhaps matches TRBD1 (6 bases). This CDR3 contains 14 residues. Trimming left V 0 bases short and J 7 bases short, with 7 bases between. CDR1 and CDR2 from the germline V gene are ENHRY and SYGVKD. CDR3 DNA sequence: TGTGCCATCAGTGAGTCGAGGGGGAATTCACCCCTCCACTTT. Amino acids: CAISESRGNSPLHF.

The V and J genes are TRBV5-5 and TRBJ2-3, with unresolved D. CDR1 SGHKS and CDR2 YYEKEE come from the germline V gene (reference sequence). The CDR3 length is 12 residues. Trimming pared 4 bases from V and 7 bases from J, leaving 10 bases between. DNA of the CDR3: TGTGCCAGCAGCCCTGACCATTATACGCAGTATTTT. Translated, it gives CASSPDHYTQYF.

With regard to this clonotype: At one end, the junction sequence differs from germline, possibly due to a read error. The chain recombines TRBV24-1 with TRBJ2-7; D is uncertain. Germline V gene sequence: CDR1 KGHDR, CDR2 SFDVKD. This CDR3 contains 14 residues. CDR3: CATSEASLGYEQYF. The CDR3 nucleotides are TGCGCCACCAGTGAGGCCTCCCTGGGCTACGAGCAGTACTTC.

This sequence joins TRBV30 and TRBJ2-1, with D tentatively TRBD2 (6 bases). This CDR3 comprises 13 residues. Trimming took 3 bases from V and 9 from J, leaving 15 bases between them. Germline CDR1 and CDR2: GTSNPN and SVGIG (reference sequence). The CDR3 DNA follows: TGTGCCTGGAGCCACAACATGGAGGGTGAGCAGTTCTTC. It is translated as CAWSHNMEGEQFF.

This sequence joins TRBV13 and TRBJ1-2; D unresolved. This CDR3 spans 15 amino acids. Germline CDR1 reads PRHDT; CDR2 reads FYEKMQ (reference sequence). The DNA of the CDR3 is TGTGCTAACACCCAGAAGGGAGGGTGGTTCTATGGCTACACCTTC. Its translation: CANTQKGGWFYGYTF.

The chain links TRBV5-1 to TRBJ1-4, with 7 bases aligning to TRBD1. The CDR3 sequence is 17 residues long. Germline assignment: CDR1 SGHRS and CDR2 YFSETQ. V gave up 5 bases and J gave up 0 bases; unmatched junction bases: 10. The CDR3 here is CASRWGQSLATNEKLFF. The CDR3 DNA reads TGCGCCAGCAGATGGGGACAGAGCCTTGCAACTAATGAAAAACTGTTTTTT. The complete variable domain, with remaining parts taken from reference TRBV5-1 and TRBJ1-4, reads KAGVTQTPRYLIKTRGQQVTLSCSPISGHRSVSWYQQTPGQGLQFLFEYFSETQRNKGNFPGRFSGRQFSNSRSEMNVSTLELGDSALYLCASRWGQSLATNEKLFFGSGTQLSVL.

The chain joins TRBV9 to TRBJ1-6; 10 nucleotides line up with TRBD1. From germline, CDR1 is SGDLS and CDR2 YYNGEE. The CDR3 covers 14 residues. V lost 7 bases to trimming and J lost 7 bases; unmatched junction nucleotides: 5. CDR3 DNA: TGTGCCAGCCAGGGGACAGGGGAGAATTCACCCCTCCACTTT. Amino acid sequence: CASQGTGENSPLHF.

As DNA, the CDR3 is TGTGCCGGAGACGACAGAAATACCTACGAGCAGTACTTC. Translating it yields CAGDDRNTYEQYF. The chain is built from TRBV5-8 and TRBJ2-7, with D perhaps matching TRBD1 (5 bases). The CDR3 is 13 amino acids. V lost 10 bases and J 2 bases, leaving 16 bases between the germline ends. Germline lookup yields CDR1 SGHTS and CDR2 YDEGEE.

The chain uses TRBV20-1 and TRBJ2-7, with a possible D match to TRBD2 (6 bases). Germline loops: CDR1 DFQATT, CDR2 SNEGSKA (reference sequence). V lost 6 bases, J lost 7 bases, and 16 bases lay in between. CDR3 size: 12 residues. This CDR3 is CSATGERNEQYF. The CDR3 DNA reads TGCAGTGCCACGGGGGAGAGGAATGAGCAGTACTTC.

This sequence joins TRBV7-6 and TRBJ1-4; TRBD1 matches at 9 bases. J lost 4 bases, V lost 5 bases, and 11 bases had no gene match. CDR3 length: 17 amino acids. The germline CDR1 and CDR2 sequences are SGHVS and FNYEAQ. CDR3 protein: CASSLSGTGSFNEKLFF. CDR3 nucleotide sequence: TGTGCCAGCAGCCTTTCCGGGACAGGGAGTTTTAATGAAAAACTGTTTTTT.

The rearrangement uses TRBV6-2 or TRBV6-3 and TRBJ2-4; D may be TRBD1 (5 bases). Germline loops: CDR1 MNHEY, CDR2 SVGEGT. The CDR3 totals 17 residues. Trimming removed 4 bases at V and 0 bases at J, with 16 bases between. CDR3 region: CASSSTDQSLAKNIQYF. In DNA, the CDR3 is TGTGCCAGCAGTTCGACAGACCAGTCCCTAGCCAAAAACATTCAGTACTTC.

The CDR3 nucleotides are TGTGCCAGCAGCCAACCCGGGACAGGGTCCTCCGGGGAGCTGTTTTTT. Translating it yields CASSQPGTGSSGELFF. This chain uses TRBV3-1 with TRBJ2-2; 9 nucleotides line up with TRBD1. Germline CDR1 is LGHDT and CDR2 is YNNKEL (reference sequence). CDR3 size: 16 residues. V lost 2 bases, J lost 6 bases, and 7 bases stayed unmatched.

This clonotype was seen a few times. V gene TRBV5-1 combines with J gene TRBJ2-7, with D perhaps TRBD1 (6 bases). V lost 1 base to trimming and J lost 4 bases, with 12 bases between them. Germline CDR1 SGHRS, CDR2 YFSETQ. There are 14 residues in the CDR3. CDR3 nucleotide sequence: TGCGCCAGCAGCTTGTCCTCTCAGGGGTACGAGCAGTACTTC. Translated, it gives CASSLSSQGYEQYF.

This chain uses TRBV7-9 with TRBJ1-1; D not resolved. The germline V and J ends were trimmed by 7 bases and 4 bases, with 13 bases remaining between them. CDR1 and CDR2 from the germline V gene are SEHNR and FQNEAQ (reference sequence). CDR3 size: 13 residues. The CDR3 nucleotides are TGTGCCAGCAACTCTGGATATGTCACTGAAGCTTTCTTT. This codes for CASNSGYVTEAFF.

The chain recombines TRBV2 with TRBJ2-3; TRBD2 matches at 11 bases. Germline V lookup: CDR1 SNHLY, CDR2 FYNNEI. The CDR3 extends over 16 amino acids. V shed 5 bases, J shed 1 base, and the junction held 5 bases outside the gene matches. The CDR3 loop reads CASSYTSGGGTDTQYF. CDR3 coding DNA: TGTGCCAGCAGTTATACTAGCGGGGGAGGCACAGATACGCAGTATTTT.

This clonotype came up a few times. The chain carries TRBV7-2 and TRBJ2-3; unclear D gene. The CDR3 runs to 14 residues. Germline V gene lookup returns CDR1 SGHTA and CDR2 FQGNSA. The V gene lost 0 bases and the J gene lost 0 bases, with 4 bases spanning the gap. In DNA form, the CDR3 reads TGTGCCAGCAGCTTAGCCAGTAGCACAGATACGCAGTATTTT. Protein: CASSLASSTDTQYF.

The chain recombines TRBV28 with TRBJ2-1, with TRBD2 identical over 10 bases. CDR1 is MDHEN and CDR2 is SYDVKM in the germline V gene. The CDR3 consists of 17 residues. The trim removed 5 bases at V and 0 bases at J, leaving 7 bases unmatched. The CDR3 nucleotides read TGTGCCAGCAGTCTTTCTAGCGGGGGTCACTCCTACAATGAGCAGTTCTTC. Translating gives CASSLSSGGHSYNEQFF.

The sample holds a few counts of this clonotype. The V gene is TRBV30, the J gene TRBJ2-5, with 10 bases lining up with TRBD1. The CDR3 loop spans 15 amino acids. Losses at the gene ends were 3 bases for V and 0 bases for J; bases not matched to a gene: 4. In germline, CDR1 is GTSNPN, CDR2 SVGIG (reference sequence). Here the CDR3 reads CAWSLGTGDQETQYF. CDR3 bases: TGTGCCTGGAGCCTAGGGACAGGGGACCAAGAGACCCAGTACTTC.

This sequence joins TRBV20-1 and TRBJ2-3; D gene unclear. There are 13 residues in the CDR3. Trimming left V 3 bases short and J 5 bases short, with 12 bases between. From germline, CDR1 is DFQATT and CDR2 SNEGSKA (reference sequence). The CDR3 nucleotides read TGCAGTGCTAGCGCCGGTTCGGAAGATACGCAGTATTTT. This translates into CSASAGSEDTQYF.